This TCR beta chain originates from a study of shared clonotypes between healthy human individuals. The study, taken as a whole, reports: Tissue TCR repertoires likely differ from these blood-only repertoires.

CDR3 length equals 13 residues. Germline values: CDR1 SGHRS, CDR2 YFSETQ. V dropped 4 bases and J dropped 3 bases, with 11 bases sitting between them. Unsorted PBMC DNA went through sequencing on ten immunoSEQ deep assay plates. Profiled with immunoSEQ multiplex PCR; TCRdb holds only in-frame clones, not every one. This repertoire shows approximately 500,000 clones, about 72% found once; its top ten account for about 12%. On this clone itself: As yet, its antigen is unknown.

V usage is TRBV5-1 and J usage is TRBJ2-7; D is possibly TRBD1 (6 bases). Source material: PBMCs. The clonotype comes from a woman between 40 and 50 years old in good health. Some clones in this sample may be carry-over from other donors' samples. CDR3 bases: TGCGCCAGCAGCAAGGACAGCCTCTACGAGCAGTACTTC. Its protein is CASSKDSLYEQYF. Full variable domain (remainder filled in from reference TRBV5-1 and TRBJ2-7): KAGVTQTPRYLIKTRGQQVTLSCSPISGHRSVSWYQQTPGQGLQFLFEYFSETQRNKGNFPGRFSGRQFSNSRSEMNVSTLELGDSALYLCASSKDSLYEQYFGPGTRLTVT.